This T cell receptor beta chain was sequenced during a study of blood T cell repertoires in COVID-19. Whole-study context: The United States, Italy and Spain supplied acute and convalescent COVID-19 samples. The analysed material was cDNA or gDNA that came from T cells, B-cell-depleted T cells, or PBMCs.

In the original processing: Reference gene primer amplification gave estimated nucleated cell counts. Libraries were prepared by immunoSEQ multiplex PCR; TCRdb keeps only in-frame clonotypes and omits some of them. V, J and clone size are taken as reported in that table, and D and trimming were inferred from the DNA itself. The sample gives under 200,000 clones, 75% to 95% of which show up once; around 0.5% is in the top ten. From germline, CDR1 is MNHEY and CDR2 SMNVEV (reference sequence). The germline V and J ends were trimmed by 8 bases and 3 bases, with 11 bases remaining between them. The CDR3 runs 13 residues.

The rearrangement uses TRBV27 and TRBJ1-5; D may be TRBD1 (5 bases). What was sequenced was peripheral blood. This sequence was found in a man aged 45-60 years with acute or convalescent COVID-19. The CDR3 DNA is TGTGCCAGCGGACAAATCTTCAATCAGCCCCAGCATTTT. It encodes CASGQIFNQPQHF.